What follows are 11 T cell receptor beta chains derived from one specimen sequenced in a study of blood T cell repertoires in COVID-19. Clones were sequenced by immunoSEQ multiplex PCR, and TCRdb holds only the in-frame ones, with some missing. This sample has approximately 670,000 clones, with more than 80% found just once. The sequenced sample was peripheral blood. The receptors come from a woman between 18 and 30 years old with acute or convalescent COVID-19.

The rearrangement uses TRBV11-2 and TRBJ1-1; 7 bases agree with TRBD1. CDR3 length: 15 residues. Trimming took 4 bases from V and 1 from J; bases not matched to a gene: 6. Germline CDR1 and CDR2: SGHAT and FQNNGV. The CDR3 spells CASSSYRGTNTEAFF. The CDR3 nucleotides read TGTGCCAGCAGCTCCTACAGGGGTACGAACACTGAAGCTTTCTTT.

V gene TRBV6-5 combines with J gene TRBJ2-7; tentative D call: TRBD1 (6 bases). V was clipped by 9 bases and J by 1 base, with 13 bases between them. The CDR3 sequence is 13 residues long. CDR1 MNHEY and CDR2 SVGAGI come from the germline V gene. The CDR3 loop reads CASSADRSYEQYF. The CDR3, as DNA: TGTGCCAGTTCCGCCGACAGGTCCTACGAGCAGTACTTC.

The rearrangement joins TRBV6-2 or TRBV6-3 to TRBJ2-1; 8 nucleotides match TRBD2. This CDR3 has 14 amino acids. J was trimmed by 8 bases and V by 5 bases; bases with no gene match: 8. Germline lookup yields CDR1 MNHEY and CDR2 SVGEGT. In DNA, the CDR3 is TGTGCCAGCAGTCGACTAGCGCCGTACCATGAGCAGTTCTTC. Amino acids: CASSRLAPYHEQFF.

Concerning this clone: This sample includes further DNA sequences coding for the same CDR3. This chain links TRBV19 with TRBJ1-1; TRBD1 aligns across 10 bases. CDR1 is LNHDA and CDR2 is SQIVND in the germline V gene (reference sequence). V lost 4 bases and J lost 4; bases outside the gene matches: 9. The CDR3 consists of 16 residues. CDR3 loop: CASSTRDRGRGTEAFF. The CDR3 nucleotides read TGTGCCAGTAGTACCCGGGACAGGGGTAGGGGCACTGAAGCTTTCTTT.

The CDR3 region is CASTEAHVSRNYGYTF. The CDR3 nucleotides are TGTGCCAGCACAGAAGCCCACGTGAGTCGTAACTATGGCTACACCTTC. This rearrangement joins TRBV6-1 to TRBJ1-2; no definite D call. Between the trimmed V and J ends, which lost 7 bases and 1 base, there was a span of 19 bases. This CDR3 contains 16 residues. From germline, CDR1 is MNHNS and CDR2 SASEGT.

CDR3 amino acids: CASSLIGGGRTEAFF. For the CDR3, the DNA is TGTGCCAGCAGTTTAATAGGGGGCGGCAGGACTGAAGCTTTCTTT. The chain recombines TRBV28 with TRBJ1-1; the match to TRBD1 covers 7 bases. J gave up 5 bases and V 2 bases, and 8 bases lay outside the gene matches. Germline V gene sequence: CDR1 MDHEN, CDR2 SYDVKM. The CDR3 consists of 15 residues.

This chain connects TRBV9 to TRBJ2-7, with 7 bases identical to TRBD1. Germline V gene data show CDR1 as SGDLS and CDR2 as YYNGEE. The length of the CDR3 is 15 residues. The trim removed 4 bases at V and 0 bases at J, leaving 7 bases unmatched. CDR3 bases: TGTGCCAGCAGCCCCGGGACAGTAAACTCCTACGAGCAGTACTTC. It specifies CASSPGTVNSYEQYF.

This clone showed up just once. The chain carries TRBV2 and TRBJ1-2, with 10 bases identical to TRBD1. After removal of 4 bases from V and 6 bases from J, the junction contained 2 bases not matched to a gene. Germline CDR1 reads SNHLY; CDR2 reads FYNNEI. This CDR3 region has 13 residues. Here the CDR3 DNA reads TGTGCCAGCAGTGCAGGGACAGGGGATGGCTACACCTTC. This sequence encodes CASSAGTGDGYTF. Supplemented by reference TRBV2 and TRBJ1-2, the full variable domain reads EPEVTQTPSHQVTQMGQEVILRCVPISNHLYFYWYRQILGQKVEFLVSFYNNEISEKSEIFDDQFSVERPDGSNFTLKIRSTKLEDSAMYFCASSAGTGDGYTFGSGTRLTVV.

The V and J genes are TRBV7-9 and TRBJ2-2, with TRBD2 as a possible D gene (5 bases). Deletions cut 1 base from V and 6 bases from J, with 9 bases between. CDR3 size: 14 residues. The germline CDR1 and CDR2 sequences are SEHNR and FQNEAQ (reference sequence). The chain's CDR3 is CASSLGGGPGELFF. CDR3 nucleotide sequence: TGTGCCAGCAGCTTAGGCGGAGGTCCCGGGGAGCTGTTTTTT. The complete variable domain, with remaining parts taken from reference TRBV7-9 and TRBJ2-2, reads DTGVSQNPRHKITKRGQNVTFRCDPISEHNRLYWYRQTLGQGPEFLTYFQNEAQLEKSRLLSDRFSAERPKGSFSTLEIQRTEQGDSAMYLCASSLGGGPGELFFGEGSRLTVL.

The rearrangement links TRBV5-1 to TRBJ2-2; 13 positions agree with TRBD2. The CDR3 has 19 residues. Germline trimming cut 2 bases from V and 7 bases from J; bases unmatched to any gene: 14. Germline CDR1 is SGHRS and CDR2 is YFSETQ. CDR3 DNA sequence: TGCGCCAGCAGCTTATCCAGTCCTACTAGCGGGGGGGCCTACGGGGAGCTGTTTTTT. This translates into CASSLSSPTSGGAYGELFF.

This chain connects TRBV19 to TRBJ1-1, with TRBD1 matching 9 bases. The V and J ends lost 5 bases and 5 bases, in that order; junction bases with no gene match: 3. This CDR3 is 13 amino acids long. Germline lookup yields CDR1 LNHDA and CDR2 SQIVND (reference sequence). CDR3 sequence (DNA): TGTGCCAGTAGTGCGACAGGGGGAACTGAAGCTTTCTTT. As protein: CASSATGGTEAFF. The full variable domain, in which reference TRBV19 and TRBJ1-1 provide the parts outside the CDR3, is DGGITQSPKYLFRKEGQNVTLSCEQNLNHDAMYWYRQDPGQGLRLIYYSQIVNDFQKGDIAEGYSVSREKKESFPLTVTSAQKNPTAFYLCASSATGGTEAFFGQGTRLTVV.